Listed below are T cell receptor beta chains from one sample, sequenced in a study of cytomegalovirus exposure and HLA in healthy donors. Assay used: immunoSEQ multiplex PCR; TCRdb lists only in-frame clones, some missing. The sample yields 45,000 to 65,000 clones, approximately 70% seen once. The sequenced sample consisted of PBMCs. These receptors were taken from a woman aged 45-59 years in good health and CMV-seropositive. The CDR3 runs from the conserved cysteine through the conserved F or W. D genes are given only for firm matches. Only some rows state a clone size, as once, few, many or a class for expanded clones.

few | TRBJ2-2 | NA | TRBV4-3 | TGCGCCAGCAGCCAAGATCGGGGGAACGGGGAGCTGTTTTTT | CASSQDRGNGELFF
NA | TRBJ2-5 | TRBD2 | TRBV4-1 | TGCGCCAGCAGCCCTCTGGGTAGCGGGAGTTCGGAGACCCAGTACTTC | CASSPLGSGSSETQYF
NA | TRBJ2-4 | TRBD2 | TRBV6-1 | TGTGCCACCCTGCTCCTAGCGGAAAACATTCAGTACTTC | CATLLLAENIQYF
once | TRBJ2-3 | NA | TRBV7-9 | TGTGCCAGCAGCTTAGGCGGGGCCCACACAGATACGCAGTATTTT | CASSLGGAHTDTQYF
NA | TRBJ2-3 | TRBD2 | TRBV28 | TGTGCCAGCAGTCCCCCTCGGTTTGTACGAGGGAGGGCCGTTGCAGATACGCAGTATTTT | CASSPPRFVRGRAVADTQYF
NA | TRBJ1-2 | NA | TRBV6-5 | TGTGCCAGCAGTCGCGGACAGACGGGGAACTATGGCTACACCTTC | CASSRGQTGNYGYTF
once | TRBJ2-5 | NA | TRBV7-7 | TGTGCTAGCAGCTTAGCAAGGGCTTCGGGGGTGAAAGAGACCCAGTACTTC | CASSLARASGVKETQYF
NA | TRBJ2-1 | TRBD2 | TRBV4-3 | TGCGCCAGCAGCCAAGATTGGACTAGCGGGAGCTATGAGCAGTTCTTC | CASSQDWTSGSYEQFF
NA | TRBJ2-2 | NA | TRBV25-1 | TGTGCCAGCACCCCTTCGACAGGCCTGAACACCGGGGAGCTGTTTTTT | CASTPSTGLNTGELFF
NA | TRBJ2-5 | TRBD1 | TRBV9 | TGTGCCAGCAGCTCAAGGGACAGGGCGCAAGAGACCCAGTACTTC | CASSSRDRAQETQYF
NA | TRBJ1-1 | TRBD1 | TRBV25-1 | TGTGCCAGCCGCACAGGGGGCGGAGGGGCCACTGAAGCTTTCTTT | CASRTGGGGATEAFF
few | TRBJ2-3 | NA | TRBV5-4 | TGTGCCAGCAGCTTCGTCGGGGGCACAGATACGCAGTATTTT | CASSFVGGTDTQYF
NA | TRBJ2-7 | NA | TRBV11-1 | TGTGCCAGCAGTTCCTTAGGGGTACGATCCTACGAGCAGTACTTC | CASSSLGVRSYEQYF
NA | TRBJ1-1 | NA | TRBV9 | TGTGCCAGCAGCGTGCTCATCGGGAGTGAAGCTTTCTTT | CASSVLIGSEAFF
NA | TRBJ1-2 | NA | TRBV28 | TGTGCCAGCAGTTTAACGAGGCTTGGAGGCTACACCTTC | CASSLTRLGGYTF